Following are 18 T cell receptor beta chains from one sample sequenced in a study of blood T cell repertoires in COVID-19 (TCRdb year 2020). Libraries were constructed by the immunoSEQ multiplex PCR assay. TCRdb's version of the immuneACCESS table is confined to in-frame rearrangements and falls short of the full clone set. An unresolved V gene accounts for under half of the shortfall where checked; the remainder is of unknown origin. The sample table shows about 30,000 clones, and 90% to 95% are seen once. The ten largest clones represent around 2.4% of the sample. The sample consisted of peripheral blood. These receptors were taken from a man in his fifties or sixties with active COVID-19.

The rearrangement joins TRBV5-6 to TRBJ1-5; TRBD1 matches 7 bases. Trimming took 0 bases from V and 3 from J; bases not matched to a gene: 6. Germline V gene lookup returns CDR1 SGHDT and CDR2 YYEEEE. The CDR3 is made up of 16 amino acids. The CDR3 DNA is TGTGCCAGCAGCTTGGTTGGGGACAGCCACAATCAGCCCCAGCATTTT. It is translated as CASSLVGDSHNQPQHF.

The V and J genes are TRBV29-1 and TRBJ1-1; 7 bases map to TRBD1. CDR1 and CDR2 (germline): SQVTM, ANQGSEA. J lost 6 bases, V lost 6 bases, and 7 bases had no gene match. The CDR3 loop spans 12 amino acids. The CDR3 region is CSVQQQGSEAFF. CDR3 sequence (DNA): TGCAGCGTGCAACAACAGGGGTCTGAAGCTTTCTTT.

The CDR3 here is CASSLQGNTEAFF. For the CDR3, the DNA is TGTGCCAGCTCCCTGCAGGGGAACACTGAAGCTTTCTTT. The V and J genes are TRBV18 and TRBJ1-1, with D possibly being TRBD1 (5 bases). Per the germline V gene, CDR1 is KGHSH and CDR2 is LQKENI. The germline V and J ends were trimmed by 6 bases and 1 base, with 9 bases remaining between them. The CDR3 spans 13 residues.

V and J are TRBV4-1 and TRBJ1-5; D is possibly TRBD1 (6 bases). Between the trimmed V and J ends, which lost 3 bases and 3 bases, there was a span of 9 bases. Looked up from germline, CDR1 is MGHRA and CDR2 is YSYEKL. The CDR3 sequence is 14 residues long. The CDR3 region is CASSQGADNQPQHF. In nucleotides, the CDR3 is TGCGCCAGCAGCCAGGGGGCAGACAATCAGCCCCAGCATTTT.

The V and J genes are TRBV2 and TRBJ1-1, with D hard to call. CDR3 length: 11 amino acids. Trimming left V 4 bases short and J 4 bases short, with 4 bases between. Germline V gene sequence: CDR1 SNHLY, CDR2 FYNNEI. Here the CDR3 DNA reads TGTGCCAGCAGTGGCGGCACTGAAGCTTTCTTT. It is translated as CASSGGTEAFF.

J is TRBJ1-6 and V is TRBV5-6; TRBD1 matches 7 bases. Trimming took 2 bases from V and 2 from J; bases not matched to a gene: 4. Germline V lookup: CDR1 SGHDT, CDR2 YYEEEE. The CDR3 totals 16 residues. The CDR3 protein is CASSFQGVTYNSPLHF. The CDR3 DNA sequence: TGTGCCAGCAGCTTTCAGGGGGTCACCTATAATTCACCCCTCCACTTT.

This clone appeared a single time. The chain recombines TRBV5-1 with TRBJ2-2; TRBD1 matches at 10 bases. The CDR3 spans 16 residues. With V trimmed by 4 bases and J by 6 bases, 9 bases remained unmatched. Germline loops: CDR1 SGHRS, CDR2 YFSETQ. CDR3 amino acids: CASSGRTGGHAGELFF. The CDR3 DNA reads TGCGCCAGCAGCGGACGGACAGGGGGACACGCCGGGGAGCTGTTTTTT.

This sequence joins TRBV7-6 and TRBJ1-5; no definite D call. Trimming took 4 bases from V and 1 from J, leaving 11 bases between them. The CDR3 is made up of 15 amino acids. CDR1 is SGHVS, CDR2 FNYEAQ, per germline. DNA of the CDR3: TGTGCCAGCAGCTCCACCCGGGAGAGCAATCAGCCCCAGCATTTT. Its translation is CASSSTRESNQPQHF.

This sequence joins TRBV11-2 and TRBJ2-5, with TRBD2 matching over 9 bases. In germline, CDR1 is SGHAT, CDR2 FQNNGV. J lost 4 bases, V lost 8 bases, and 14 bases had no gene match. The CDR3 length is 16 residues. In DNA, the CDR3 is TGTGCCAGCCGCCGTGGGGAGCGGGGGGCCCTAGAGACCCAGTACTTC. It translates to CASRRGERGALETQYF.

This chain joins TRBV6-5 and TRBJ2-5, with D perhaps matching TRBD1 (7 bases). Trimming removed 6 bases at V and 4 bases at J, with 15 bases between. The CDR3 extends over 14 amino acids. Germline CDR1 is MNHEY and CDR2 is SVGAGI. CDR3 bases: TGTGCCAGCAGCAGTAGACAGGGAGGAGAGACCCAGTACTTC. Translated: CASSSRQGGETQYF.

The chain joins TRBV6-1 to TRBJ2-3, with 8 bases lining up with TRBD2. Germline V gene data show CDR1 as MNHNS and CDR2 as SASEGT. This CDR3 is built from 15 residues. The V and J ends lost 8 bases and 1 base, in that order; junction bases with no gene match: 8. In DNA form, the CDR3 reads TGTGCCAGCCTCGAGGGCGGGGGGCGCACAGATACGCAGTATTTT. It encodes CASLEGGGRTDTQYF.

This clone was found a few times. The chain employs TRBV3-1 (or the pseudogene TRBV3-2) and TRBJ1-2, with D hard to call. Per germline, CDR1 LGHDT and CDR2 YNNKEL (reference sequence). This CDR3 is 12 amino acids long. V shed 4 bases and J shed 2 bases, with 5 bases lying between them. As DNA, the CDR3 is TGTGCCAGCAGCCTCCTAAACTATGGCTACACCTTC. Translated: CASSLLNYGYTF.

This chain links TRBV5-1 with TRBJ1-1, with D unclear. Between the trimmed V and J ends, which lost 5 bases and 6 bases, there was a span of 20 bases. Germline assignment: CDR1 SGHRS and CDR2 YFSETQ. This CDR3 region has 15 residues. The CDR3 DNA is TGCGCCAGCAGTCCTGCCCCAGACGGGATCTCTGAAGCTTTCTTT. It codes for CASSPAPDGISEAFF.

The genes are TRBV28 and TRBJ2-7, with D maybe TRBD2 (5 bases). Per the germline V gene, CDR1 is MDHEN and CDR2 is SYDVKM. V lost 1 base and J lost 4, with 5 bases in between. This CDR3 spans 12 amino acids. CDR3 sequence reads: CASSLSGYEQYF. The CDR3 DNA reads TGTGCCAGCAGTTTATCGGGGTACGAGCAGTACTTC.

The V gene is TRBV18, the J gene TRBJ1-6; 7 bases map to TRBD1. The V segment lost 5 bases and the J segment 2 bases; nucleotides outside the gene matches: 9. This CDR3 spans 17 amino acids. Germline lookup yields CDR1 KGHSH and CDR2 LQKENI. The CDR3 spells CASSEYDRETYNSPLHF. CDR3 bases: TGTGCCAGCTCAGAGTACGACAGGGAGACCTATAATTCACCCCTCCACTTT.

V is TRBV5-6 and J is TRBJ1-1, with D unclear. V lost 0 bases and J lost 10, with 10 bases in between. Germline V gene sequence: CDR1 SGHDT, CDR2 YYEEEE. CDR3 length: 12 residues. Here the CDR3 DNA reads TGTGCCAGCAGCTTGGTAGGAACTAGAGCTTTCTTT. Translating it yields CASSLVGTRAFF.

A few counts support this clone. This rearrangement joins TRBV5-8 to TRBJ2-7; D unclear. Germline V gene sequence: CDR1 SGHTS, CDR2 YDEGEE. The V end was cut by 1 base, the J end by 0 bases, with 5 bases between. This CDR3 is 13 amino acids long. This CDR3 is CASSLQDSYEQYF. The CDR3, as DNA: TGTGCCAGCAGCTTGCAGGACTCCTACGAGCAGTACTTC.

The rearrangement links TRBV5-4 to TRBJ2-2; D unclear. CDR1 and CDR2 from the germline V gene are SGHNT and YYREEE (reference sequence). V was cut by 3 bases and J by 0 bases, with 3 bases left in between. The CDR3 covers 13 residues. CDR3 loop: CASSSANTGELFF. The CDR3 bases are TGTGCCAGCAGCTCCGCGAACACCGGGGAGCTGTTTTTT.